The rows below give T cell receptor beta chains drawn from one sample of a study of CD8 T cells in Susac syndrome. TCRdb reanalysed the immunoSEQ multiplex PCR reads using MiXCR and keeps one entry per CDR3 protein. The sample holds 150,000 to 200,000 distinct CDR3 sequences; 94% are singletons and the top ten take approximately 0.11%. Material: CD4+ T cells from PBMCs. The receptors derive from a human donor with Susac syndrome. CDR3s include the opening cysteine and the closing phenylalanine or tryptophan. D genes are given only for firm matches. Clone size is given for some rows only: seen once, a few or many times, or a class if the clone is expanded.

clone_size d_call j_call v_call cdr3_aa cdr3_nt
NA TRBD2 TRBJ2-1 TRBV3-1 CASSQRLAGNNEQFF TGTGCCAGCAGCCAAAGACTAGCGGGGAACAATGAGCAGTTCTTC
NA NA TRBJ2-3 TRBV16 CASSQFSGTDTQYF TGTGCCAGCAGCCAATTCTCAGGGACAGATACGCAGTATTTT
NA NA TRBJ1-3 TRBV30 CAWTDSGNTIYF TGTGCCTGGACAGACTCTGGAAACACCATATATTTT
NA TRBD2 TRBJ2-3 TRBV4-2 CASSQLAGGNTDTQYF TGTGCCAGCAGCCAGCTAGCGGGGGGAAACACAGATACGCAGTATTTT
once TRBD2 TRBJ2-7 TRBV7-2 CASSLRGLAGNEQYF TGTGCCAGCAGCTTGCGCGGACTAGCTGGTAACGAGCAGTACTTC
NA TRBD1 TRBJ2-7 TRBV7-2 CASSYSTGASYEQYF TGTGCCAGCAGCTACTCGACAGGGGCCTCCTACGAGCAGTACTTC
NA TRBD2 TRBJ2-2 TRBV3-1 CASSQGPGGTGELFF TGTGCCAGCAGCCAAGGCCCGGGAGGCACCGGGGAGCTGTTTTTT
NA TRBD1 TRBJ1-1 TRBV10-3 CAISRGDMNTEAFF TGTGCCATCAGCAGGGGGGACATGAACACTGAAGCTTTCTTT
NA NA TRBJ2-2 TRBV2 CASSSDSPGELFF TGTGCCAGCAGTTCCGACAGCCCCGGGGAGCTGTTTTTT
once NA TRBJ2-5 TRBV7-8 CASSLVIRGPLAQETQYF TGTGCCAGCAGCTTAGTCATAAGGGGCCCGTTGGCCCAAGAGACCCAGTACTTC
NA TRBD1 TRBJ1-4 TRBV20-1 CSVLDRVKEKLFF TGCAGTGTCCTGGACAGGGTGAAGGAAAAACTGTTTTTT
NA TRBD2 TRBJ2-5 TRBV20-1 CSARASGGQETQYF TGCAGTGCTAGAGCGAGCGGGGGACAAGAGACCCAGTACTTC
NA NA TRBJ1-2 TRBV7-9 CASSLQGVPNYGYTF TGTGCCAGCAGCTTACAGGGAGTCCCTAACTATGGCTACACCTTC
NA NA TRBJ2-1 TRBV7-3 CASSSQGSAEQFF TGTGCCAGCAGCTCCCAGGGTTCAGCTGAGCAGTTCTTC
NA NA TRBJ2-5 TRBV12-3/TRBV12-4 CASSSRPGTSETQYF TGTGCCAGCAGTTCCCGTCCCGGGACCTCGGAGACCCAGTACTTC
NA NA TRBJ1-6 TRBV20-1 CSARDQRVGGNSPLHF TGCAGTGCTAGAGATCAGAGGGTTGGCGGTAATTCACCCCTCCACTTT
NA TRBD1 TRBJ2-2 TRBV5-6 CASSWDRPNTGELFF TGTGCCAGCAGCTGGGACAGGCCGAACACCGGGGAGCTGTTTTTT
once TRBD2 TRBJ2-1 TRBV6-2/TRBV6-3 CASSRLAGGLRQFF TGTGCCAGCAGCCGGCTAGCGGGGGGGCTCCGGCAGTTCTTC
NA NA TRBJ1-6 TRBV28 CASSTEDGYNSPLHF TGTGCCAGCAGTACCGAGGACGGTTATAATTCACCCCTCCACTTT
once TRBD2 TRBJ2-7 TRBV20-1 CSAPRLAGAVSYEQYF TGCAGTGCGCCAAGACTAGCGGGGGCCGTCTCCTACGAGCAGTACTTC